This T cell receptor (beta chain) is drawn from a study of shared clonotypes between healthy human individuals. The CDR3 has 15 residues. V shed 4 bases and J shed 5 bases, with 14 bases lying between them. Germline CDR1 LGHNA, CDR2 YSLEER. Libraries were prepared by immunoSEQ multiplex PCR; TCRdb keeps only in-frame clonotypes and omits some of them. The table includes 850,000 to 1,100,000 clones, around 77% detected once. Worth noting for this clone: Its antigen is undetermined.

Study outcomes and limitations: Some naive CD4 clonotypes, roughly 4.7%, turned up in common across a handful of donors.

The sequence came from a man aged 18 to 30 in good health. Some clones in this sample may be carry-over from other donors' samples. J is TRBJ1-4 and V is TRBV4-3; tentative D call: TRBD1 (5 bases). The source material was memory CD4+ T cells from PBMCs. This sample's subset: CD45RA-negative fraction. CDR3: CASSRRDGLNEKLFF. The CDR3 nucleotides are TGCGCCAGCAGCCGGAGGGACGGTTTAAATGAAAAACTGTTTTTT.